This entry concerns a single TCR beta chain. Antigen unknown. These data originate in a study of T cell repertoires in cytomegalovirus infection. One entry per CDR3 protein, called by TCRdb with MiXCR from the reads. Of nearly 650,000 distinct CDR3 sequences in the sample, 24% were seen once. Germline loops: CDR1 MNHEY, CDR2 SVGAGI. Trimming took 7 bases from V and 4 from J, leaving 18 bases between them. There are 15 residues in the CDR3. Study-wide results and limits: Dominant in the ex vivo response were TCR beta clonotypes restricted by HLA-C and specific for CMV. Carriers of CMV and the relevant HLA type were discriminated by public TCR beta frequency.

This chain connects TRBV6-5 to TRBJ2-3; the D is unclear. The source is a human donor in good health (CMV status not recorded). Some clones in this sample may be carry-over from other donors' samples. Input material: CD8+ T cells from PBMCs. The CDR3 region has the DNA TGTGCCAGCACCAGCATGAAGGGTAGGGCAGATACGCAGTATTTT. Translated: CASTSMKGRADTQYF.